This passage covers 5 T cell receptor beta chains from one sample sequenced in a study of identifying expanded T cells in peripheral blood. The protocol was immunoSEQ multiplex PCR, while the TCRdb copy is restricted to in-frame clones and leaves out a portion. This sample has about 90,000 clones, with approximately 84% found just once. The specimen sequenced was blood. The origin of the receptors is a person between 18 and 70 years old in good health.

This clone was recorded only once. The chain uses TRBV6-5 and TRBJ1-1, with 7 bases identical to TRBD1. This CDR3 contains 15 residues. J gave up 3 bases and V 6 bases, and 10 bases lay outside the gene matches. Germline V CDR1 and CDR2: MNHEY, SVGAGI. The CDR3, as DNA: TGTGCCAGCAGCCGTGCTTTGGGACAGCACACTGAAGCTTTCTTT. Translation gives CASSRALGQHTEAFF.

The chain has TRBV4-3 and TRBJ1-4; 7 nucleotides align to TRBD1. Germline CDR1 and CDR2: LGHNA and YSLEER. V shed 4 bases, J shed 3 bases, and the junction held 8 bases outside the gene matches. This CDR3 region has 16 residues. The DNA of the CDR3 is TGCGCCAGCAGCCCGCGGACAGGTTCAGCTAATGAAAAACTGTTTTTT. It is translated as CASSPRTGSANEKLFF.

In DNA form, the CDR3 reads TGTGCCAGCAGCTTAGGAGCGGATACGCAGTATTTT. This gives the protein CASSLGADTQYF. This chain connects TRBV7-6 to TRBJ2-3; no firm D call. The CDR3 has 12 residues. CDR1 and CDR2 from the germline V gene are SGHVS and FNYEAQ. V was pared by 1 base and J by 6 bases, with 5 bases between.

The chain is built from TRBV6-1 and TRBJ1-2; D uncertain. From germline, CDR1 is MNHNS and CDR2 SASEGT. The CDR3 is 13 residues long. Trimming removed 8 bases at V and 0 bases at J, with 10 bases between. The CDR3 reads CASGRAPNYGYTF. DNA of the CDR3: TGTGCCAGCGGACGGGCGCCTAACTATGGCTACACCTTC.

The CDR3 nucleotides read TGTGCCAGCAAGGGTCCGGCGGGATACGAGCAGTACTTC. It encodes CASKGPAGYEQYF. This chain uses TRBV2 with TRBJ2-7, with TRBD2 as a possible D gene (6 bases). This CDR3 is built from 13 residues. Germline V gene lookup returns CDR1 SNHLY and CDR2 FYNNEI. V was cut by 7 bases and J by 4 bases, with 14 bases left in between. Supplemented by reference TRBV2 and TRBJ2-7, the full variable domain reads EPEVTQTPSHQVTQMGQEVILRCVPISNHLYFYWYRQILGQKVEFLVSFYNNEISEKSEIFDDQFSVERPDGSNFTLKIRSTKLEDSAMYFCASKGPAGYEQYFGPGTRLTVT.